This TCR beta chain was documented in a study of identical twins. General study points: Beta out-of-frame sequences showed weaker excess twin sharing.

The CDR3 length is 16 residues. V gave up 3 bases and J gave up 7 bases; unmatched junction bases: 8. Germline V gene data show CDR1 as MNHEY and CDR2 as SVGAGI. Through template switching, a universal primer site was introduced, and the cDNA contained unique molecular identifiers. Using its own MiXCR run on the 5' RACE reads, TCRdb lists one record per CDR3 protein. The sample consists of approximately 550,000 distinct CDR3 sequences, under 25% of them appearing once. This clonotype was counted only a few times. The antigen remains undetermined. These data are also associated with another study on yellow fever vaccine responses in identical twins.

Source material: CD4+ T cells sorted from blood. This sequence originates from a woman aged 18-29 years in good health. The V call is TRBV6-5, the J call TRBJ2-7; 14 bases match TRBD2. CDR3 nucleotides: TGTGCCAGCAGTTATCGGGGACTAGCGGGAGCGGGGGAGCAGTACTTC. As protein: CASSYRGLAGAGEQYF.